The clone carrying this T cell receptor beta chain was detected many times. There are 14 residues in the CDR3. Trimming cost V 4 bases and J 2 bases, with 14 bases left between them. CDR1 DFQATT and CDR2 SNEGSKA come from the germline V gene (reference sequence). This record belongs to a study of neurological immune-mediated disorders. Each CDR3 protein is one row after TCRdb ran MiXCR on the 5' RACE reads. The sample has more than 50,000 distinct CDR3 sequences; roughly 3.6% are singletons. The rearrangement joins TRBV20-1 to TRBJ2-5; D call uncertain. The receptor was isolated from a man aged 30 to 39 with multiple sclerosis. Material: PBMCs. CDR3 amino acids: CSAISLRPQETQYF. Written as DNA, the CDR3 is TGCAGTGCTATATCTCTCCGACCGCAAGAGACCCAGTACTTC.